This T cell receptor (beta chain) was recorded in a study of human T cells and chemical hapten exposure. About the study: The patch tests put 0.01% DPC on the skin of the upper back and were read 6 days later. A patient group, mainly female, showed alopecia areata, totalis or universalis.

This CDR3 contains 14 residues. Between the trimmed V and J ends, which lost 2 bases and 4 bases, there was a span of 11 bases. Looked up from germline, CDR1 is SEHNR and CDR2 is FQNEAQ (reference sequence). Time point noted: pre-sensitization, week 0. Indicated treatment: therapeutic diphenylcyclopropenone sensitization with weekly scalp DPC. At patch-test visits, sampling came before the patch test. Total RNA came from unfractionated whole blood. TCRdb re-called the RACE reads through MiXCR, storing one row per CDR3 protein. The sample shows a few hundred thousand distinct CDR3 sequences, around 7% of them seen only once.

This chain uses TRBV7-9 with TRBJ1-2; no firm D call. This TCR was recovered from a man between 18 and 35 years old with alopecia areata. Some clones in this sample may be carry-over from other donors' samples. Material: whole blood, obtained in connection with sensitization to the hapten diphenylcyclopropenone (DPC). This CDR3 reads CASSLIGQPYGYTF. As DNA, the CDR3 is TGTGCCAGCAGCTTAATCGGCCAGCCCTATGGCTACACCTTC. Using reference TRBV7-9 and TRBJ1-2 for the parts outside the CDR3, the full variable domain is DTGVSQNPRHKITKRGQNVTFRCDPISEHNRLYWYRQTLGQGPEFLTYFQNEAQLEKSRLLSDRFSAERPKGSFSTLEIQRTEQGDSAMYLCASSLIGQPYGYTFGSGTRLTVV.